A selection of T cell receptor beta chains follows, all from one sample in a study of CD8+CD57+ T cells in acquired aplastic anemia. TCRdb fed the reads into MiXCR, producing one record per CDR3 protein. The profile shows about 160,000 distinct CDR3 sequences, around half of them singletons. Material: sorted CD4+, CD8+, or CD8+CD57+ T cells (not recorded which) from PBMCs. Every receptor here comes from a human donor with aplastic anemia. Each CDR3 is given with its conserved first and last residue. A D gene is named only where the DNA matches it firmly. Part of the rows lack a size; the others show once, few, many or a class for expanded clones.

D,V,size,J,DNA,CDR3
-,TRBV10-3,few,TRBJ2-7,TGTGCCATCAGTGAGGAGACAGCGCCGACTTACGAGCAGTACTTC,CAISEETAPTYEQYF
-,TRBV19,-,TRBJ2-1,TGTGCCAGTAGGGAGTCTGGGGGCGATGAGCAGTTCTTC,CASRESGGDEQFF
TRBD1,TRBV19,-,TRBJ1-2,TGTGCCAGTAGGCCTCCGGGACAGTTCTATGGCTACACCTTC,CASRPPGQFYGYTF
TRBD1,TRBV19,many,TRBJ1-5,TGTGCCAGTAGTACGACAGGGGTCCCGGGGCAGCCCCAGCATTTT,CASSTTGVPGQPQHF
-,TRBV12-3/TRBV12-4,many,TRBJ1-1,TGTGCCAGCAGTTTGTTTGGTCTGTACACTGAAGCTTTCTTT,CASSLFGLYTEAFF
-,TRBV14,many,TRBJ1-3,TGTGCCAGCAGCCAAACCCGGGACACCATATATTTT,CASSQTRDTIYF
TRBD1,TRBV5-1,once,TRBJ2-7,TGCGCCAGCAGCTTGGAGGGGGCCGCAAAATACGAGCAGTACTTC,CASSLEGAAKYEQYF
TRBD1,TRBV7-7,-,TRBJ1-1,TGTGCTGGCAGCTTAGGACAGGGCACTGAAGCTTTCTTT,CAGSLGQGTEAFF
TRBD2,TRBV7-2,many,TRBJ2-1,TGTGCCAGCAGCTTCGGGGGGTCATCTAATGAGCAGTTCTTC,CASSFGGSSNEQFF
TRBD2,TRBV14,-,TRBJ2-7,TGTGCCAGCAGCGTCGGGACTAGCTCCTACGAGCAGTACTTC,CASSVGTSSYEQYF
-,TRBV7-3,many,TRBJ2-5,TGTGCCAGCAGCTTAGGGAAAGGGGCAGGGGAGACCCAGTACTTC,CASSLGKGAGETQYF
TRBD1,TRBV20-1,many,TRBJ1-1,TGCAGTGCTGAGGACAGGGGGAACACTGAAGCTTTCTTT,CSAEDRGNTEAFF
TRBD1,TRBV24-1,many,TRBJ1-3,TGTGCCACCAGTGCGGGGACAGGACCTGGAAACACCATATATTTT,CATSAGTGPGNTIYF
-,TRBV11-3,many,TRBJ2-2,TGTGCCAGCAGCTCACAGGATCACCGGGAGCTGTTTTTT,CASSSQDHRELFF
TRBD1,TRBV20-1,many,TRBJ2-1,TGCAGTGCTGAACAGGGGGCGAATGAGCAGTTCTTC,CSAEQGANEQFF
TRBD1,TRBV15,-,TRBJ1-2,TGTGCCACCAGCAGAGGCGGGGGACAGGGAATCGGTGGCTACACCTTC,CATSRGGGQGIGGYTF
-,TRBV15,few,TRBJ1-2,TGTGCCACCAGCGGCGGGACTCGAGAAATCTATGGCTACACCTTC,CATSGGTREIYGYTF
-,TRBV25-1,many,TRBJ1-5,TGTGCCAGCAGAAATCAGCCCCAGCATTTT,CASRNQPQHF
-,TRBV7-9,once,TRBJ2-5,TGTGCCAGCAGCGGCGGGGCGGGAGAGACCCAGTACTTC,CASSGGAGETQYF
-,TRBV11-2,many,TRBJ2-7,TGTGCCAGCAGCTTAGATCGGGTAGGGGAGCAGTACTTC,CASSLDRVGEQYF
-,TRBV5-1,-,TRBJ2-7,TGCGCCAGCAGCTTCTCCGGGGGCCACTACGAGCAGTACTTC,CASSFSGGHYEQYF
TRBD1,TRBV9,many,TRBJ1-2,TGTGCCAGCAGCGTTGGACAGGGGGCGTATGGCTACACCTTC,CASSVGQGAYGYTF
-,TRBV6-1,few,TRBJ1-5,TGTGCCAGCAGTGCGCTCCTAAGACTAGAGGCGGGCAATCAGCCCCAGCATTTT,CASSALLRLEAGNQPQHF
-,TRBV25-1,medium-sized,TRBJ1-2,TGTGCCAGCAGTGAAGGGCAGCCTTGGGGCTACACCTTC,CASSEGQPWGYTF
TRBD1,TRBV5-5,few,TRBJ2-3,TGTGCCAGCAACCTGGACAGGGCTAGCACAGATACGCAGTATTTT,CASNLDRASTDTQYF
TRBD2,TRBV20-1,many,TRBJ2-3,TGCAGTGCTATGGGAGCGGGAGTGGGGGGAGGAGATACGCAGTATTTT,CSAMGAGVGGGDTQYF
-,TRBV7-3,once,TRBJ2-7,TGTGCCAGCAGCTTAGTCGCGGGGAGCTCCTACGAGCAGTACTTC,CASSLVAGSSYEQYF
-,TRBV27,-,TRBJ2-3,TGTGCCAGCAGCCCTCCGGAGGACCGTCAGTATTTT,CASSPPEDRQYF
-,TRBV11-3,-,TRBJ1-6,TGTGCCAGCAGCTTACAGGGAGGTTCACCCCTCCACTTT,CASSLQGGSPLHF
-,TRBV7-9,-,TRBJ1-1,TGTGCCAGCAGCCCATACAGCACTGAAGCTTTCTTT,CASSPYSTEAFF
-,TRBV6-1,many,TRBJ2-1,TGTGCCAGCAGCACGTCAGGGCCTAAGCAGTTCTTC,CASSTSGPKQFF
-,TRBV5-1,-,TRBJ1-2,TGCGCCAGCAGCTTGGAACTCGGGGGGGATCTGGGTGGCTACACCTTC,CASSLELGGDLGGYTF
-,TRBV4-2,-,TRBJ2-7,TGTGCCAGCAGCCACCGAGAGACAGGGAGGGCCTACGAGCAGTACTTC,CASSHRETGRAYEQYF
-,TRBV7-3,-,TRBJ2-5,TGTGCCAGCAGCCGGGCCCAAGAGACCCAGTACTTC,CASSRAQETQYF
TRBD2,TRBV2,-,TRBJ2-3,TGTGCCAGCAGTGAAGCGGGAGGGCTAACGGCTACGCAGTATTTT,CASSEAGGLTATQYF
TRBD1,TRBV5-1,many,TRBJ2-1,TGCGCCAGCAGCGCGACAGGGGTGAACAATGAGCAGTTCTTC,CASSATGVNNEQFF
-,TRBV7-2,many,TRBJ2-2,TGTGCCAGCAGCTTAGTTAGGACCGGGGAGCTGTTTTTT,CASSLVRTGELFF
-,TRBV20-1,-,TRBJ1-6,TGCAGTGCTAGAGATCCGGGCTATAATTCACCCCTCCACTTT,CSARDPGYNSPLHF
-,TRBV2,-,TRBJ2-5,TGTGCCAGCAGCTTGGCAGGGGCGAATAGGGAGACCCAGTACTTC,CASSLAGANRETQYF
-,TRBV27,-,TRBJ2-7,TGTGCCAGCAGTTTAGCAACCGGGACGTGGTACGAGCAGTACTTC,CASSLATGTWYEQYF